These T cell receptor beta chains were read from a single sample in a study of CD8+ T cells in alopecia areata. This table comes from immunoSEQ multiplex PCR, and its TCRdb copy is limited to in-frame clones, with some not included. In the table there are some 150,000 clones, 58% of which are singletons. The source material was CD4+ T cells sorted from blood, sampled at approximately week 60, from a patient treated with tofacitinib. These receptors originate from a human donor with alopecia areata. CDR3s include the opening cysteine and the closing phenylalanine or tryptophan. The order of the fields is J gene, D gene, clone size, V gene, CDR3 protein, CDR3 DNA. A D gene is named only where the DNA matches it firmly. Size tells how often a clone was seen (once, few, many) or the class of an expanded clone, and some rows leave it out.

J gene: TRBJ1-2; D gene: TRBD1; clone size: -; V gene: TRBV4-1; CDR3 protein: CASEGDRGYGYTF; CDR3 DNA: TGCGCCAGCGAGGGGGACAGGGGGTATGGCTACACCTTC
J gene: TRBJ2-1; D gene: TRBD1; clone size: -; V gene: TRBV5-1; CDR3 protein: CASSSGQGSYNEQFF; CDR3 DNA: TGCGCCAGCAGCTCGGGACAGGGTTCCTACAATGAGCAGTTCTTC
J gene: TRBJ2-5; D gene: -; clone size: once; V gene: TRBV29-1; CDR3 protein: CSVENLRGETQYF; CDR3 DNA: TGCAGCGTTGAGAATCTAAGAGGGGAGACCCAGTACTTC
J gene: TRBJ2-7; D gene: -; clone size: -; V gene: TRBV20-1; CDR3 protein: CSAQDSPEQYF; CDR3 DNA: TGCAGTGCTCAGGACTCTCCCGAGCAGTACTTC
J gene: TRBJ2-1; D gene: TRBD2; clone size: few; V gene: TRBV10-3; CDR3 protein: CAISDGGTLQHEQFF; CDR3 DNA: TGTGCCATCAGTGACGGGGGGACCCTACAGCATGAGCAGTTCTTC
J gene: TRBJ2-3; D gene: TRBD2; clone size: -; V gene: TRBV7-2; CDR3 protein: CASSLRLAGGTDTQYF; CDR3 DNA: TGTGCCAGCAGCTTAAGACTAGCGGGCGGCACAGATACGCAGTATTTT
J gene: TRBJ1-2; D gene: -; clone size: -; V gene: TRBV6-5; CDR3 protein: CASSMTSNYGYTF; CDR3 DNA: TGTGCCAGCAGTATGACAAGTAACTATGGCTACACCTTC
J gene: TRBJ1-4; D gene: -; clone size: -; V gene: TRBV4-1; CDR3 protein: CASSQARENEKLFF; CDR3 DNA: TGCGCCAGCAGCCAAGCGCGCGAAAATGAAAAACTGTTTTTT
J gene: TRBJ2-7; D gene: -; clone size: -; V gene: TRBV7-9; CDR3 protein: CASSFRGSSSYEQYF; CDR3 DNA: TGTGCCAGCAGCTTTAGGGGGTCGAGTTCCTACGAGCAGTACTTC
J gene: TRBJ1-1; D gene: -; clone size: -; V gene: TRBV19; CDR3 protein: CASSISDTEAFF; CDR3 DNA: TGTGCCAGTAGTATTTCGGACACTGAAGCTTTCTTT
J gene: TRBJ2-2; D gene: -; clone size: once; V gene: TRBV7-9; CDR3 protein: CASSSGANNRELFF; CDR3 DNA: TGTGCCAGCAGCTCCGGTGCTAACAACCGGGAGCTGTTTTTT
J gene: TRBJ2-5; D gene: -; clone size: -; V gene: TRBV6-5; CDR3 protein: CASSFRDTLETQYF; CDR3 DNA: TGTGCCAGCAGTTTCCGGGACACCCTCGAGACCCAGTACTTC
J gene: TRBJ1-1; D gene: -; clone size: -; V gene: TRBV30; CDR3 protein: CAWSVRMNTEAFF; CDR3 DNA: TGTGCCTGGAGTGTAAGGATGAACACTGAAGCTTTCTTT
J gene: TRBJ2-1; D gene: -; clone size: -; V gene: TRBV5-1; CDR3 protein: CASSLSSTYNEQFF; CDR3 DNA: TGCGCCAGCAGCTTGAGCAGCACCTACAATGAGCAGTTCTTC
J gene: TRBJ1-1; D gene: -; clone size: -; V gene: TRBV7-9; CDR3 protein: CASSLGQMNTEAFF; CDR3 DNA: TGTGCCAGCAGCCTAGGACAGATGAACACTGAAGCTTTCTTT
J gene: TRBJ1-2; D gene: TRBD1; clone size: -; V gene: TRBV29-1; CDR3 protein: CSVPTGGWYGYTF; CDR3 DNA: TGCAGCGTCCCGACAGGGGGCTGGTATGGCTACACCTTC
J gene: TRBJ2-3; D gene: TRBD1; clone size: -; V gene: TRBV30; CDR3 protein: CAWTPRDRGQDTQYF; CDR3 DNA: TGTGCCTGGACCCCGAGGGACAGGGGGCAAGATACGCAGTATTTT
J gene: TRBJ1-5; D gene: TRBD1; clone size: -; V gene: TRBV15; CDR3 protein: CATSGGQVRDFGNQPQHF; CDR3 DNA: TGTGCCACCAGCGGCGGACAGGTGAGGGACTTTGGCAATCAGCCCCAGCATTTT
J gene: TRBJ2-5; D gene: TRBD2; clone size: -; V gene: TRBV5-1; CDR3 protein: CASGLAGGGETQYF; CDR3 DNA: TGCGCCAGCGGACTAGCGGGGGGTGGCGAGACCCAGTACTTC
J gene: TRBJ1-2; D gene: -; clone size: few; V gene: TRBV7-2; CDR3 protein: CASSLEPNYGYTF; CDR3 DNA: TGTGCCAGCAGCTTAGAACCTAACTATGGCTACACCTTC
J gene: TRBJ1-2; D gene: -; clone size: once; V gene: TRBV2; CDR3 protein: CASSEASYGYTF; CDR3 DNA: TGTGCCAGCAGTGAAGCGAGCTATGGCTACACCTTC
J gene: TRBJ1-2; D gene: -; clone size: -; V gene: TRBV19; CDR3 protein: CAARRGPNYGYTF; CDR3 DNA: TGTGCCGCTCGCAGGGGTCCTAACTATGGCTACACCTTC
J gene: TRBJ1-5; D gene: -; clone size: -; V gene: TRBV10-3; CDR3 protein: CAISESGFGDQPQHF; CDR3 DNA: TGTGCCATCAGTGAGTCGGGGTTTGGTGATCAGCCCCAGCATTTT
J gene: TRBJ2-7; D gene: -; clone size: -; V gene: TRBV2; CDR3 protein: CASSDGQPIYEQYF; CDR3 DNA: TGTGCCAGCAGTGACGGACAGCCTATATACGAGCAGTACTTC
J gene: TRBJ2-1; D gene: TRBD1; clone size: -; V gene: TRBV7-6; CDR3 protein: CASSLAKDRGVEQFF; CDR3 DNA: TGTGCCAGCAGCTTAGCTAAGGACAGGGGTGTTGAGCAGTTCTTC
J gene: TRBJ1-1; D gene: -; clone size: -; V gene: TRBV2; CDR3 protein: CASRLDLGNTEAFF; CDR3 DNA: TGTGCCAGCAGACTGGATTTGGGGAACACTGAAGCTTTCTTT
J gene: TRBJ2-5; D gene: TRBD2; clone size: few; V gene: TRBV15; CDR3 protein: CATSRAGGGQETQYF; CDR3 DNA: TGTGCCACCAGCAGAGCGGGGGGTGGCCAAGAGACCCAGTACTTC
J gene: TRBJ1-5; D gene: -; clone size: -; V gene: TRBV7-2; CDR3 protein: CASSPDNSNQPQHF; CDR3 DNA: TGTGCCAGCAGCCCAGACAACAGCAATCAGCCCCAGCATTTT
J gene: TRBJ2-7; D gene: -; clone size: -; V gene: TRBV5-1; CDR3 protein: CASSLGLGKAYEQYF; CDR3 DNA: TGCGCCAGCAGCTTGGGTCTGGGGAAGGCCTACGAGCAGTACTTC
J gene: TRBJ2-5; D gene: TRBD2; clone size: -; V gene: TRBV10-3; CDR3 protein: CATRPLVASGGQETQYF; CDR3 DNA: TGTGCCACCAGACCCCTTGTAGCTAGCGGCGGGCAAGAGACCCAGTACTTC
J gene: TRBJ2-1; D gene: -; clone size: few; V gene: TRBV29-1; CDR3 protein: CSVERRVGEQFF; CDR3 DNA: TGCAGCGTTGAGCGTAGGGTGGGTGAGCAGTTCTTC
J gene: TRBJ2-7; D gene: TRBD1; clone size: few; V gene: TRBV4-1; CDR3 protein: CASSPRTGDIYEQYF; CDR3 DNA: TGCGCCAGCAGCCCCAGGACAGGGGATATATACGAGCAGTACTTC
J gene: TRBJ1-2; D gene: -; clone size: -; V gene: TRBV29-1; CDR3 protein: CSVDGQKDGYTF; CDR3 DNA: TGCAGCGTTGATGGGCAGAAAGATGGCTACACCTTC
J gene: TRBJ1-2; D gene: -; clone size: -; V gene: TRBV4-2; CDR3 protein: CASSQGPGYNYGYTF; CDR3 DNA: TGTGCCAGCAGCCAAGGTCCAGGGTATAACTATGGCTACACCTTC
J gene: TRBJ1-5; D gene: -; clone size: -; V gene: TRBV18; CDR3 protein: CASSPGGAGQPQHF; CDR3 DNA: TGTGCCAGCTCACCGGGGGGAGCCGGTCAGCCCCAGCATTTT
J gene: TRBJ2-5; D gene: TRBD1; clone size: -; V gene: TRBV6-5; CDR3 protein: CASRRQGLGQETQYF; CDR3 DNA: TGTGCCAGCAGAAGACAGGGGCTTGGGCAAGAGACCCAGTACTTC
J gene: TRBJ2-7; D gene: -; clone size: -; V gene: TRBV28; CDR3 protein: CASRQGPYEQYF; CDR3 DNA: TGTGCCAGCAGACAGGGCCCCTACGAGCAGTACTTC
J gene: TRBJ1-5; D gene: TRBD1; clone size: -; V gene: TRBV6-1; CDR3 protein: CASSELDRGNQPQHF; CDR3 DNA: TGTGCCAGCAGTGAGCTGGACAGGGGCAATCAGCCCCAGCATTTT
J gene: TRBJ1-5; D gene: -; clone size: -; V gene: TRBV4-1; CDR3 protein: CASSQEAWTNQPQHF; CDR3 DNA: TGCGCCAGCAGCCAAGAAGCATGGACGAATCAGCCCCAGCATTTT
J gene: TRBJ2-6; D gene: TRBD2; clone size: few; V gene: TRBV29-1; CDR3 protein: CSVAGREFSSGANVLTF; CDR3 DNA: TGCAGCGTTGCGGGGCGGGAGTTTTCTTCTGGGGCCAACGTCCTGACTTTC
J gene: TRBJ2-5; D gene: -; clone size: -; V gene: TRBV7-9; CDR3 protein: CASSQGGETQYF; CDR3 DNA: TGTGCCAGCTCACAGGGAGGGGAGACCCAGTACTTC
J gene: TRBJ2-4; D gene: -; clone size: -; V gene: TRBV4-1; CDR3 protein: CASSQDPQGQYIQYF; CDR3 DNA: TGCGCCAGCAGCCAAGATCCCCAGGGGCAGTACATTCAGTACTTC
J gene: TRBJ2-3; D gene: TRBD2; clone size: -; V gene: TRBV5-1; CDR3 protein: CASSLDGLETDTQYF; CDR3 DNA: TGCGCCAGCAGCTTAGACGGACTAGAGACAGATACGCAGTATTTT
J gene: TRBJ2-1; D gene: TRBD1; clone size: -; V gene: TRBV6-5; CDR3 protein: CASSYRGPVNEQFF; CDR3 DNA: TGTGCCAGCAGTTACAGGGGGCCGGTAAATGAGCAGTTCTTC
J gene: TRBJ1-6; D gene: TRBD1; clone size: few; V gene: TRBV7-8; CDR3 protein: CASSLLGTGYSPLHF; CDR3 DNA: TGTGCCAGCAGCCTTCTTGGGACAGGCTATTCACCCCTCCACTTT
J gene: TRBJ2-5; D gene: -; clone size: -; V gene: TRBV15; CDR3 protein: CATSIFSQETQYF; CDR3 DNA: TGTGCCACCAGCATTTTCAGCCAAGAGACCCAGTACTTC
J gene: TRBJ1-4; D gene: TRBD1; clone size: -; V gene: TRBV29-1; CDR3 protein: CSVAGTGVEKLFF; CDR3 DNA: TGCAGCGTTGCCGGGACAGGGGTTGAAAAACTGTTTTTT
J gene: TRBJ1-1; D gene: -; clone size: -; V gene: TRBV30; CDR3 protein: CAWKGAVNTEAFF; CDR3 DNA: TGTGCCTGGAAAGGGGCCGTGAACACTGAAGCTTTCTTT
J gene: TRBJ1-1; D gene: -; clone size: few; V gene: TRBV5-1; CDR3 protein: CASSDTGTTTEAFF; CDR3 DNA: TGCGCCAGCAGCGATACCGGGACTACCACTGAAGCTTTCTTT
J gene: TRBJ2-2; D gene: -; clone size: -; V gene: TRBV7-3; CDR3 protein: CASSVHARSPSNTGELFF; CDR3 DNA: TGTGCCAGCAGCGTGCATGCACGCTCACCTTCGAACACCGGGGAGCTGTTTTTT
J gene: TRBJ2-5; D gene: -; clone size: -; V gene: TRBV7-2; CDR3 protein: CASSFTSGETQYF; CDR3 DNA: TGTGCCAGCAGCTTCACCAGCGGGGAGACCCAGTACTTC